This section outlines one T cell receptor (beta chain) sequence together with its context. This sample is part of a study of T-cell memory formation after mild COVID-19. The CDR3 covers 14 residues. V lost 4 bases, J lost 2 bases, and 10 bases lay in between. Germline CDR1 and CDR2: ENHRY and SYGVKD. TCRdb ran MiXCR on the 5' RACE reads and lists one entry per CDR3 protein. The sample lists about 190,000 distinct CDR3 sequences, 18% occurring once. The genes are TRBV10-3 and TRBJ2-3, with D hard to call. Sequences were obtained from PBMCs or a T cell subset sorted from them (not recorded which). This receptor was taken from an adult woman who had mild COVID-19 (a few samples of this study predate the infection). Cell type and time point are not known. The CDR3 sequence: CAISVRQDTDTQYF. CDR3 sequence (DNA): TGTGCCATCAGTGTTCGGCAAGACACAGATACGCAGTATTTT.